This paragraph reports one T cell receptor beta chain. The table came from immunoSEQ multiplex PCR; TCRdb's copy has only in-frame clones and leaves some out. The repertoire includes 95,000 to 100,000 clones, over 70% of them detected once, and around 10% sits in the top ten. In germline, CDR1 is SGHTA, CDR2 FQGNSA. J gave up 8 bases and V 2 bases, and 6 bases lay outside the gene matches. This CDR3 comprises 14 residues. This entry belongs to a study of blood T cell repertoires in COVID-19. Sequencing was done on a sample of peripheral blood. The receptor was derived from a woman older than 75 with acute or convalescent COVID-19. The rearrangement joins TRBV7-2 to TRBJ2-1; 7 bases agree with TRBD2. The DNA for the CDR3 is TGTGCCAGCAGCTTATCAGCGGGGCGGGATGAGCAGTTCTTC. Encoded protein: CASSLSAGRDEQFF.